This paragraph reports one TCR beta chain. Its antigen is unknown. This sample was taken from a study of OX40 agonist ivuxolimab in advanced cancers. The V gene lost 1 base and the J gene lost 0 bases, with 6 bases spanning the gap. This CDR3 has 14 residues. Germline V gene sequence: CDR1 SGHTA, CDR2 FQGNSA. Regarding the study as a whole: Clonal expansion was seen in CD4+ and CD8+ blood T cells by week 6 at 0.1 to 3.0 mg/kg.

Data came from immunoSEQ multiplex PCR; TCRdb stores just in-frame clones and leaves some out. This sample has some 49,000 clones; around 85% occur once, and the top ten carry around 20%. This receptor was obtained from an adult with an advanced solid tumor such as melanoma, head and neck, liver or kidney cancer. The rearrangement uses TRBV7-2 and TRBJ1-1; D is undetermined. The sequenced sample was CD4+ or CD8+ T cells sorted from blood, obtained in a trial of the OX40 agonist ivuxolimab. This chain's CDR3 is CASSLGPVNTEAFF. The CDR3 DNA reads as TGTGCCAGCAGCTTAGGACCCGTGAACACTGAAGCTTTCTTT.